The clone carrying this TCR beta chain was detected once. The data were taken from a study of shared clonotypes between healthy human individuals. The V end lost 6 bases, the J end lost 6 bases, and 17 bases lay between the germline ends. The germline V gene has CDR1 PRHDT and CDR2 FYEKMQ (reference sequence). CDR3 length: 14 amino acids. For every subset, genomic DNA was evenly distributed across several immunoSEQ plates. Some clones are missing from TCRdb's copy, which holds only in-frame ones; the method was immunoSEQ multiplex PCR. The sample lists 800,000 or so clones, about 96% occurring once. Naive CD8 cells were CD45RO-negative, positively selected for CCR7, excluding terminally differentiated effector memory CD45RA+ cells.

V usage is TRBV13 and J usage is TRBJ1-1, with no clear D. This TCR derives from a man aged 25 to 40 in good health. The sequenced sample consisted of naive CD8+ T cells sorted from blood. The CDR3 loop is CASRSTEHRAEAFF. The CDR3 region has the DNA TGTGCCAGCAGATCGACCGAGCATCGCGCTGAAGCTTTCTTT.